This TCR beta chain came from a study of T cell responses to AZD1222 COVID-19 vaccine (dated by TCRdb to the early 2020s). General notes on the study: Because spike-specific TCR depth and breadth did not differ between the two schedules, AZD1222 recipients who got a second dose at roughly 4 weeks were pooled with those who got a second dose at roughly 12 weeks. A total of under 250 trial participants underwent TCR sequencing, of whom about 200 had received two doses of AZD1222 and some 26 had received two doses of the MenACWY control vaccine. Trial participants were enrolled by age into 18-55, 56-69 and 70-plus year subgroups, with 148, 28 and 57 TCR-sequenced participants respectively. Study-wide findings and limitations: Conclusions about previously exposed vaccinees were limited because only a handful of AZD1222 recipients were SARS-CoV-2 seropositive at baseline. Epitopes outside the regions mutated in the B.1.351 and B.1.1.7 variants were reportedly recognized by nearly half of the unique spike-specific TCRs. After two AZD1222 doses, both the breadth and the depth of spike-specific TCRs were significantly higher than at day 0 and than in MenACWY recipients. Because no day 14 peak-response samples were available, the repertoires could be characterized only after the peak T cell response. Participants were mostly white British and included more females than males, and it was suggested by the authors that clonal diversity may have been underestimated. Vaccine-associated CD4 TCRs spanned the whole spike protein, with dominant responses in regions 160-218 and 743-854. The 56-69-year group was small, and its depth increase did not reach significance, likely because of low power.

About this clone: Its antigen is still unknown. No much larger clone exists at a distance of one base, and base qualities are not known.

For CDR1 and CDR2, the germline V gene (reference sequence) lists MNHEY and SMNVEV. V is cut back by 6 bases and J by 3 bases, with 8 bases in the junction unmatched. The CDR3 numbers 15 residues from cysteine through phenylalanine. Only the CDR3 portion is preserved as DNA: 45 bases, with reading frame beginning at the first base. According to the study, the label for this sample's time point signals: baseline before first vaccination. The vaccinee samples were drawn from two UK trials, COV001 and COV002, one of which was a single-blind randomized controlled phase 2/3 trial testing AZD1222 (ChAdOx1 nCoV-19) in healthy adults. For TCRbeta chain sequencing, PBMC samples were collected from trial participants at day 0 and at day 28 after the second dose. The CDR3 regions of human TCRbeta chains were analyzed by immunosequencing. As for the original processing: Repertoire TCRs were matched against a reference library of SARS-CoV-2-specific TCRs generated with the MIRA antigen-specificity platform. Breadth was defined as the fraction of unique TCRs that were SARS-CoV-2-associated, and depth was defined as the fraction of total T cells that were SARS-CoV-2-associated. Using the MIRA data, each spike-specific TCR was assigned both to the spike region to which the TCR was reactive and to a CD4 or CD8 class. Log10-transformed breadth and depth values were compared by one-way ANOVA with Sidak's multiple comparisons tests. TCRdb carries this immuneACCESS record with in-frame sequences only. Its versions omit some clonotypes, under half of them owing to an unresolved V gene in the studies checked, with the rest unexplained. V, J and clone size are taken as reported in that table, and D and trimming were inferred from the DNA itself. The sample table lists roughly 150,000 clones, more than 75% of them with a count of one. The ten largest clonotypes hold about 4.6% of the sample.

This chain joins TRBV27 to TRBJ1-2; TRBD1 lines up with 9 middle nucleotides. The sequencing here drew on peripheral blood, taken on day 0 of AZD1222 vaccination. This TCR came from an adult in good health. CDR3 region: CASRSQQGADYGYTF. The nucleotides are TGTGCCAGCAGGTCCCAACAGGGGGCGGACTATGGCTACACCTTC.